This T cell receptor beta chain was identified during a study of regulatory T cells in long-lasting Graves disease. This clonotype was found many times. A read error may explain this, as a much larger clone is one base away. Germline V lookup: CDR1 MNHNS, CDR2 SASEGT. This CDR3 region has 11 residues. V was cut by 3 bases and J by 6 bases, with 2 bases left in between. Time point specified: newly diagnosed GD, antithyroid drugs for less than 3 months. The TCR library was made from RNA that had been extracted from PBMCs in TRIzol. Patients came from an endocrinology department in Xi'an, China. Construction of TCR beta libraries relied on iRepertoire HTBI primers and on Arm-PCR targeting CDR3 regions. Via MiXCR, TCRdb re-called the multiplex PCR reads, giving one row per CDR3 protein. The sample shows about 540,000 distinct CDR3 sequences, roughly 13% of them seen only once. These data were also filed under a second study, of T cells in Graves' hyperthyroidism and ophthalmopathy. That source notes: Stable disease denoted Graves' hyperthyroidism without ophthalmopathy progression within 18 months. Used for diagnoses were clinical symptoms, serum thyroxine and TRAb, thyroid ultrasound and orbital computed tomography. HTBI primers drove first-round RT-PCR of the TCR CDR3.

The chain is built from TRBV6-1 and TRBJ1-4; D unresolved. The input for sequencing was peripheral blood mononuclear cells (PBMCs), taken at new diagnosis, from a patient treated with antithyroid drugs. The TCR originated in a man aged 25-45 years with Graves disease. CDR3 in amino acids: CASSDYEKLFF. CDR3 DNA: TGTGCCAGCAGTGATTATGAAAAACTGTTTTTT.